This is a list of T cell receptor beta chains from one sample in a study of blood T cell repertoires in COVID-19. Repertoires were generated with immunoSEQ multiplex PCR, while TCRdb's copy carries only in-frame clones and drops some. The repertoire consists of more than 150,000 clones, with around nine tenths occurring once and the leading ten covering around 7%. The sequenced material came from peripheral blood. Receptor source: a middle-aged man with acute or convalescent COVID-19. Both conserved end residues are part of each CDR3. The D gene is left open where the match is weak. Clone size appears in some rows only: once, few, many, or a class for an expanded clone.

size	D	V	J	DNA	CDR3
-	-	TRBV6-4	TRBJ1-5	TGTGCCAGCAGTCCCGCGGGGGGCCAGCCCCAGCATTTT	CASSPAGGQPQHF
-	TRBD1	TRBV30	TRBJ2-1	TGTGCCTGGAGTGGGGACGGACAGGGGAGGGAAGGGCAGTTCTTC	CAWSGDGQGREGQFF
-	TRBD2	TRBV30	TRBJ2-3	TGTGCCTGGAGTGTACTAGCGGTCACAGATACGCAGTATTTT	CAWSVLAVTDTQYF
-	-	TRBV24-1	TRBJ1-5	TGTGCCACCAGTGACCGGGACTTGTATCAGCCCCAGCATTTT	CATSDRDLYQPQHF
once	TRBD1	TRBV28	TRBJ2-3	TGTGCCAGCGGGGGACAGGGGTTCGGGGGCACAGATACGCAGTATTTT	CASGGQGFGGTDTQYF
-	-	TRBV19	TRBJ2-7	TGTGCCAGTATTGGAGCGAGCTCCTACGAGCAGTACTTC	CASIGASSYEQYF
-	-	TRBV7-2	TRBJ1-2	TGTGCCAGCAGCTCTCAGGCTTTCTATGGCTACACCTTC	CASSSQAFYGYTF
-	-	TRBV7-2	TRBJ1-2	TGTGCCAGCAATCAGGCGTCTTCTCAGGTCGGTGGCTACACCTTC	CASNQASSQVGGYTF
-	-	TRBV7-8	TRBJ1-6	TGTGCCAGCAGCTCCGTGAGACAGTCGAGCTCCTATAATTCACCCCTCCACTTT	CASSSVRQSSSYNSPLHF
-	-	TRBV28	TRBJ2-7	TGTGCCAGCAGTTTAAGGGGTTACGAGCAGTACTTC	CASSLRGYEQYF
-	-	TRBV5-1	TRBJ1-2	TGCGCCAGCAAAGAAGGGGCCGAAGTCGTCTATGGCTACACCTTC	CASKEGAEVVYGYTF
-	TRBD1	TRBV18	TRBJ2-2	TGTGCCAGCTCACCGTTTACGGACAGGGTTGGTCCCGGGGAGCTGTTTTTT	CASSPFTDRVGPGELFF
once	-	TRBV10-3	TRBJ2-2	TGTGCCACCCGTTTAGTGGGGGCGGACACCGGGGAGCTGTTTTTT	CATRLVGADTGELFF
-	-	TRBV6-5	TRBJ1-1	TGTGCCAGCACCCCCCCGGGGGGGAGGACTGAAGCTTTCTTT	CASTPPGGRTEAFF
-	-	TRBV6-5	TRBJ1-2	TGTGCCAGCAGTCAGGGGATTAACTATGGCTACACCTTC	CASSQGINYGYTF
-	-	TRBV11-2	TRBJ1-2	TGTGCCAGCAGCTTGATTGAAAGGGAGGGCTACACCTTC	CASSLIEREGYTF
-	TRBD2	TRBV4-3	TRBJ2-1	TGCGCCAGCAGCCGGTTCGGGCTAGCGGAAAGCTCCTACAATGAGCAGTTCTTC	CASSRFGLAESSYNEQFF
-	-	TRBV7-2	TRBJ1-2	TGTGCCAGCAGCTTAGCAGAGGCGTATGGCTACACCTTC	CASSLAEAYGYTF
-	TRBD1	TRBV10-3	TRBJ2-3	TGTGCCATCAGCGGACAGGGTGGGCCAGATACGCAGTATTTT	CAISGQGGPDTQYF
-	-	TRBV4-3	TRBJ2-7	TGCGCCAGCAGCCAAGTTCGGGGTCTTGAGCAGTACTTC	CASSQVRGLEQYF
-	TRBD2	TRBV7-2	TRBJ2-3	TGTGCCAGCAGCTTTGGCGGGGGGGAGGGAGATACGCAGTATTTT	CASSFGGGEGDTQYF
-	-	TRBV20-1	TRBJ2-3	TGCAGTGCTAGTCTTCTAGCGCGTGCTAGCACAGATACGCAGTATTTT	CSASLLARASTDTQYF
-	-	TRBV2	TRBJ2-7	TGTGCCAGCAGTGATAATGAGTTCGACGAGCAGTACTTC	CASSDNEFDEQYF
-	-	TRBV11-2	TRBJ1-1	TGTGCCAGCAGCTTACGGACACACACTGAAGCTTTCTTT	CASSLRTHTEAFF
-	TRBD1	TRBV27	TRBJ2-7	TGTGCCAGCAGTCTCACCGGGACAGGCTACGAGCAGTACTTC	CASSLTGTGYEQYF
-	TRBD2	TRBV7-7	TRBJ2-1	TGTGCCAGCAGCTTGACTAGCGGGGGGGCCAATGAGCAGTTCTTC	CASSLTSGGANEQFF
few	-	TRBV6-4	TRBJ2-7	TGTGCCAGCAGTGACTTTGGACAGACCCCCTACGAGCAGTACTTC	CASSDFGQTPYEQYF
-	TRBD1	TRBV25-1	TRBJ2-5	TGTGCCAGCAGGCCGACAGGGCGGCAAGAGACCCAGTACTTC	CASRPTGRQETQYF
-	-	TRBV6-1	TRBJ1-2	TGTGCCAGCAGTGAGGCGTGGGGCAATTTGCGTTTAGGGAATGGCTACACCTTC	CASSEAWGNLRLGNGYTF
-	TRBD1	TRBV4-2	TRBJ2-7	TGTGCCAGCAGCCCGACAGGGGGCAGGGACGAGCAGTACTTC	CASSPTGGRDEQYF
-	-	TRBV20-1	TRBJ1-1	TGCAGTGCTAGGGGGGGAGCTGAAGCTTTCTTT	CSARGGAEAFF
-	TRBD1	TRBV10-3	TRBJ2-6	TGTGCCATCAGCCGGACAGGGGATCCGACTGGGGCCAACGTCCTGACTTTC	CAISRTGDPTGANVLTF
-	-	TRBV2	TRBJ1-5	TGTGCCAGCAGCGCGTCTTCCCATAGCAATCAGCCCCAGCATTTT	CASSASSHSNQPQHF
-	-	TRBV28	TRBJ1-5	TGTGCCAGCAGTTTATTCGAGGAGAGCAATCAGCCCCAGCATTTT	CASSLFEESNQPQHF
few	TRBD1	TRBV19	TRBJ1-1	TGTGCCAGTACTACGGGACAGGGGTACACTGAAGCTTTCTTT	CASTTGQGYTEAFF
once	-	TRBV6-5	TRBJ1-2	TGTGCCAGCAGGTCTGAGATCTATGGCTACACCTTC	CASRSEIYGYTF